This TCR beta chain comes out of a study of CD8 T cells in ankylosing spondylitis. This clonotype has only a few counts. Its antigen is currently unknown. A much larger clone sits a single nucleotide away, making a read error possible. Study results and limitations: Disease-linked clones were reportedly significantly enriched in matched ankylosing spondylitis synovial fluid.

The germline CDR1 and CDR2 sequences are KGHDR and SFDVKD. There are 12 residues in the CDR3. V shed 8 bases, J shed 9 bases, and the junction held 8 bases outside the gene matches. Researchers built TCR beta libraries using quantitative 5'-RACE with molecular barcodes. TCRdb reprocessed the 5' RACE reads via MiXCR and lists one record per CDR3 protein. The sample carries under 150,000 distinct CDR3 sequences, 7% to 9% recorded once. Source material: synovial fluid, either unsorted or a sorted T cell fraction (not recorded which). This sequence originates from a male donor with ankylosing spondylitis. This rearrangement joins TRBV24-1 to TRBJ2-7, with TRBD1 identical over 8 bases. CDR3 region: CATKGQVWGQYF. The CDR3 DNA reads TGTGCCACCAAGGGACAGGTTTGGGGGCAGTACTTC.